These 23 T cell receptor beta chains originate from one sample sequenced in a study of blood T cells in healthy people across ages. It was with a sample-barcoded 5' primer and a J-beta primer mix that a second PCR of roughly 7 to 12 cycles was run. MiXCR, run by TCRdb on the 5' RACE reads, gives a single entry per CDR3 protein. This sample carries hundreds of thousands of distinct CDR3 sequences, 49% of them seen once, and the ten largest clones take about 32%. What was sequenced was blood. All receptors come from a woman aged 55-70 years in good health.

This clonotype has more than one count but fewer than ten. The rearrangement uses TRBV6-2 or TRBV6-3 and TRBJ1-2; no reliable D call. This CDR3 has 11 amino acids. V lost 5 bases, J lost 8 bases, and 9 bases lay in between. The germline V gene encodes CDR1 MNHEY and CDR2 SVGEGT. In nucleotides, the CDR3 is TGTGCCAGCAGTAGCCAGACAGGCTACACCTTC. This codes for CASSSQTGYTF.

This clonotype was observed a handful of times. The chain is built from TRBV5-1 and TRBJ2-3; D remains ambiguous. The germline V gene encodes CDR1 SGHRS and CDR2 YFSETQ. V lost 4 bases to trimming and J lost 2 bases, with 8 bases between them. The CDR3 consists of 13 residues. CDR3 sequence reads: CASSVEITDTQYF. CDR3 bases: TGCGCCAGCAGCGTGGAGATCACAGATACGCAGTATTTT.

This clonotype has a handful of counts. V and J are TRBV7-2 and TRBJ2-3; 9 positions match TRBD2. The CDR3 extends over 14 amino acids. Germline CDR1 is SGHTA and CDR2 is FQGNSA. Trimming took 10 bases from V and 4 from J; bases not matched to a gene: 9. The CDR3 here is CAIRPGLAADTQYF. DNA for the CDR3: TGTGCCATAAGACCGGGACTAGCTGCAGATACGCAGTATTTT.

This clonotype was counted a few times. The rearrangement uses TRBV7-2 and TRBJ2-7; D remains ambiguous. Germline CDR1 is SGHTA and CDR2 is FQGNSA. The CDR3 loop spans 14 amino acids. The V and J ends lost 5 bases and 3 bases respectively, with 14 bases between them. CDR3 amino acids: CASSPIGANYEQYF. DNA for the CDR3: TGTGCCAGCAGCCCCATTGGCGCCAACTACGAGCAGTACTTC. The variable domain in full, with the rest retrieved from reference TRBV7-2 and TRBJ2-7, is GAGVSQSPSNKVTEKGKDVELRCDPISGHTALYWYRQSLGQGLEFLIYFQGNSAPDKSGLPSDRFSAERTGGSVSTLTIQRTQQEDSAVYLCASSPIGANYEQYFGPGTRLTVT.

The chain links TRBV19 to TRBJ2-5; tentative D call: TRBD2 (6 bases). The germline V gene encodes CDR1 LNHDA and CDR2 SQIVND (reference sequence). The CDR3 covers 15 residues. V dropped 0 bases and J dropped 11 bases, with 19 bases sitting between them. CDR3 nucleotides: TGTGCCAGTAGTATAGATCGCCAGGGAGGCAATGAGCAGTACTTC. Translation gives CASSIDRQGGNEQYF.

In this sample, this clonotype turned up a few times. The chain employs TRBV6-5 and TRBJ1-2; no reliable D call. Trimming left V 4 bases short and J 2 bases short, with 14 bases between. The CDR3 is 15 amino acids. The germline V gene has CDR1 MNHEY and CDR2 SVGAGI. CDR3 region: CASSSRADQNYGYTF. The CDR3, as DNA: TGTGCCAGCAGTTCTCGGGCGGACCAAAACTATGGCTACACCTTC.

The CDR3 DNA is TGTGCCAGCAGCTTAGGGGGGGGCGATGGAAACATTCAGTACTTC. Translated, it gives CASSLGGGDGNIQYF. The chain uses TRBV7-2 and TRBJ2-7; a weak D match, TRBD2 (7 bases). The last part of the DNA fits TRBJ2-4 better; the J call may be wrong. The CDR3 is 15 amino acids. CDR1 and CDR2 (germline): SGHTA, FQGNSA.

The chain has TRBV29-1 and TRBJ2-2; 10 bases agree with TRBD2. Germline CDR1 reads SQVTM; CDR2 reads ANQGSEA. The J segment lost 4 bases and the V segment lost 6 bases, leaving 11 bases of the junction unmatched. The CDR3 has 16 residues. DNA for the CDR3: TGCAGCGTCCTCGCTGGACTAGCGGAGGCCACCGGGGAGCTGTTTTTT. This sequence encodes CSVLAGLAEATGELFF.

This clonotype was seen only a few times. This chain links TRBV9 with TRBJ2-1; TRBD2 is a possible D gene (6 bases). Germline-derived CDR1 and CDR2 are SGDLS and YYNGEE. The V gene lost 0 bases and the J gene lost 7 bases, with 20 bases spanning the gap. CDR3 length equals 17 residues. Here the CDR3 DNA reads TGTGCCAGCAGCGTAGGATCCCTTAGCCCTGGGGGGAATGAGCAGTTCTTC. This encodes CASSVGSLSPGGNEQFF.

There are a few counts of this clonotype. The genes are TRBV12-3 or TRBV12-4 and TRBJ2-6; maybe TRBD1 (6 bases). The CDR3 is made up of 16 amino acids. Trimming cost V 6 bases and J 0 bases, with 12 bases left between them. DNA for the CDR3: TGTGCCAGCAGCAAGGACAGCCGCTCTGGGGCCAACGTCCTGACTTTC. Encoded protein: CASSKDSRSGANVLTF.

The chain links TRBV2 to TRBJ2-1; TRBD2 matches at 10 bases. The CDR3 sequence is 15 residues long. CDR1 and CDR2 (germline): SNHLY, FYNNEI. V gave up 8 bases and J gave up 8 bases; unmatched junction bases: 12. The CDR3 bases are TGTGCCAGCGCGTCTAGCGGGGGTGTTTCGCATGAGCAGTTCTTC. Amino acid sequence: CASASSGGVSHEQFF.

V and J are TRBV6-2 or TRBV6-3 and TRBJ2-3; the match to TRBD2 covers 8 bases. CDR1 and CDR2 (germline): MNHEY, SVGEGT. This CDR3 is 14 amino acids long. With V trimmed by 6 bases and J by 7 bases, 9 bases remained unmatched. The CDR3 sequence: CASRGLAALYTQYF. The CDR3 DNA is TGTGCCAGCAGAGGACTAGCCGCTCTGTATACGCAGTATTTT.

This clonotype was recorded a few times. The gene calls are TRBV5-1 and TRBJ2-1; D is unclear. In germline, CDR1 is SGHRS, CDR2 YFSETQ. The CDR3 runs to 16 residues. Trimming stripped 5 bases from V and 6 bases from J, with 21 bases between. The CDR3 loop reads CASSKLDPNDLNEQFF. The CDR3 DNA reads as TGCGCCAGCAGTAAATTGGACCCTAACGACCTCAATGAGCAGTTCTTC.

This rearrangement joins TRBV3-1 to TRBJ2-1; D unresolved. V lost 6 bases, J lost 4 bases, and 19 bases lay in between. The CDR3 has 16 residues. CDR1 and CDR2 (germline): LGHDT, YNNKEL (reference sequence). The CDR3 here is CASRSSWTGRYNEQFF. The DNA for the CDR3 is TGTGCCAGCAGATCTTCCTGGACGGGTAGATACAATGAGCAGTTCTTC.

V gene TRBV27 combines with J gene TRBJ2-2, with TRBD1 identical over 7 bases. This CDR3 comprises 15 residues. Germline assignment: CDR1 MNHEY and CDR2 SMNVEV (reference sequence). V dropped 5 bases and J dropped 1; count of bases not matched to a gene: 4. The CDR3 sequence is CASSPRTGNTGELFF. The CDR3 DNA reads TGTGCCAGCAGTCCAAGGACAGGGAACACCGGGGAGCTGTTTTTT.

The V and J genes are TRBV29-1 and TRBJ2-2; 9 bases match TRBD2. Germline trimming cut 5 bases from V and 4 bases from J; bases unmatched to any gene: 5. The germline gives CDR1 SQVTM, CDR2 ANQGSEA. The CDR3 covers 14 residues. The CDR3 region is CSVSSGIFTGELFF. CDR3 coding DNA: TGCAGCGTTTCTAGCGGGATTTTCACCGGGGAGCTGTTTTTT.

This clonotype occurred a few times. The rearrangement links TRBV15 to TRBJ1-4; D not resolved. Germline V gene data show CDR1 as LNHNV and CDR2 as YYDKDF (reference sequence). The CDR3 totals 16 residues. V was clipped by 6 bases and J by 3 bases, with 17 bases between them. CDR3 in DNA: TGTGCCACCAGGCTCGGGGTCTTCTACCCTAATGAAAAACTGTTTTTT. Protein sequence: CATRLGVFYPNEKLFF.

This clonotype was found a few times. This chain connects TRBV5-5 to TRBJ1-5, with a weak D call TRBD1 (5 bases). Trimming took off 1 base at V and 6 bases at J, with 8 bases between the two ends. CDR1 is SGHKS, CDR2 YYEKEE, per germline (reference sequence). The CDR3 is 13 residues long. The CDR3 protein is CASSLYRFQPQHF. The CDR3 coding sequence is TGTGCCAGCAGCTTGTACAGGTTTCAGCCCCAGCATTTT. Filled out from reference TRBV5-5 and TRBJ1-5, the complete variable domain reads DAGVTQSPTHLIKTRGQQVTLRCSPISGHKSVSWYQQVLGQGPQFIFQYYEKEERGRGNFPDRFSARQFPNYSSELNVNALLLGDSALYLCASSLYRFQPQHFGDGTRLSIL.

The chain couples TRBV12-3 or TRBV12-4 to TRBJ2-7, with 8 bases fitting TRBD1. Losses at the gene ends were 5 bases for V and 4 bases for J; bases not matched to a gene: 10. The CDR3 has 15 residues. The CDR3 loop reads CASSSPDRGRYEQYF. CDR3 DNA sequence: TGTGCCAGCAGTAGCCCTGACAGGGGAAGATACGAGCAGTACTTC.

The genes are TRBV7-2 and TRBJ2-3, with TRBD2 matching 12 bases. This CDR3 has 16 residues. V lost 5 bases to trimming and J lost 4 bases; unmatched junction nucleotides: 7. Looked up from germline, CDR1 is SGHTA and CDR2 is FQGNSA. In DNA, the CDR3 is TGTGCCAGCAGCCAGAAGACTAGCGGGAGTCCAGATACGCAGTATTTT. Amino acids: CASSQKTSGSPDTQYF. The complete variable domain, with remaining parts taken from reference TRBV7-2 and TRBJ2-3, reads GAGVSQSPSNKVTEKGKDVELRCDPISGHTALYWYRQSLGQGLEFLIYFQGNSAPDKSGLPSDRFSAERTGGSVSTLTIQRTQQEDSAVYLCASSQKTSGSPDTQYFGPGTRLTVL.

This clonotype was seen repeatedly, ten times or more. CDR3 protein: CSAGTGVLTDTQYF. CDR3 sequence (DNA): TGCAGCGCTGGGACAGGGGTACTCACAGATACGCAGTATTTT. This rearrangement joins TRBV29-1 to TRBJ2-3; 10 nucleotides match TRBD1. CDR3 length: 14 residues. The trim removed 7 bases at V and 2 bases at J, leaving 6 bases unmatched. Looked up from germline, CDR1 is SQVTM and CDR2 is ANQGSEA.

The chain carries TRBV5-1 and TRBJ2-5; TRBD2 aligns across 7 bases. Unmatched junction bases numbered 8, after V lost 1 base and J lost 2 bases. This CDR3 region has 16 residues. Germline CDR1 and CDR2: SGHRS and YFSETQ. CDR3 sequence (DNA): TGCGCCAGCAGCTTGAACCCGGCGGGGGAGCAAGAGACCCAGTACTTC. Encoded protein: CASSLNPAGEQETQYF.

This clonotype was detected a few times. The chain joins TRBV2 to TRBJ2-4; D gene unclear. Trimming shortened V by 0 bases and J by 9 bases, and 12 bases separated the two germline ends. The CDR3 is made up of 14 amino acids. From germline, CDR1 is SNHLY and CDR2 FYNNEI. Written as DNA, the CDR3 is TGTGCCAGCAGTGAAGCTAGTAGGTTAGGCATTCAGTACTTC. Amino acid sequence: CASSEASRLGIQYF.